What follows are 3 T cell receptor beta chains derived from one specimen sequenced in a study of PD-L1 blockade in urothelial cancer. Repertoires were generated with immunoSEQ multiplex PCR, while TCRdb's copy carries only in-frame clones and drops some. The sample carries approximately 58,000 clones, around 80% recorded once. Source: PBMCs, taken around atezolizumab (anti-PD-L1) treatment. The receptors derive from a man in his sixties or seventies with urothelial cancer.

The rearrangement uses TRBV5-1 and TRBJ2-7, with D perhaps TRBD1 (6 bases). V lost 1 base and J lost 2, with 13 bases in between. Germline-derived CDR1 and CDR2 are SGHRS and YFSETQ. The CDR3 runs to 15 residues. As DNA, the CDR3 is TGCGCCAGCAGCTTGACGCCAGGGGAGCCCTACGAGCAGTACTTC. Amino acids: CASSLTPGEPYEQYF.

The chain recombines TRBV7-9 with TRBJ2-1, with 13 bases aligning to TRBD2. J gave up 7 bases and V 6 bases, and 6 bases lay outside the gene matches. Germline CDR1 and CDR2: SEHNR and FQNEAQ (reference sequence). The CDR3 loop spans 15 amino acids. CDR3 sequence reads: CASSYPGLAGNEQFF. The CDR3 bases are TGTGCCAGCAGTTATCCGGGACTAGCGGGGAATGAGCAGTTCTTC.

The CDR3 loop is CASSFGRGLEQYF. CDR3 coding DNA: TGTGCCAGCAGCTTTGGAAGAGGGCTCGAGCAGTACTTC. V gene TRBV7-9 combines with J gene TRBJ2-7, with D tentatively TRBD2 (5 bases). CDR3 size: 13 residues. Deletions cut 3 bases from V and 6 bases from J, with 12 bases between. CDR1 is SEHNR and CDR2 is FQNEAQ in the germline V gene (reference sequence).